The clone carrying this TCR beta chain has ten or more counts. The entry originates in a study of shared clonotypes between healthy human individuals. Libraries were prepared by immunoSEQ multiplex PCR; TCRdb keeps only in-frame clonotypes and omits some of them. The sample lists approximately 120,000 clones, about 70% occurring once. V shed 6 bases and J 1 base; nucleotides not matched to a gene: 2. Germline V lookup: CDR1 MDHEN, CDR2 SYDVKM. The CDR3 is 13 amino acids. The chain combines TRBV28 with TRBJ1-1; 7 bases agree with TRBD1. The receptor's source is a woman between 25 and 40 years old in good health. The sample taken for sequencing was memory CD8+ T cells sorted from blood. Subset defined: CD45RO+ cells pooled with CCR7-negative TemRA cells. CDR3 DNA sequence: TGTGCCAGCAGGAACAGGGGGAACACTGAAGCTTTCTTT. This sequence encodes CASRNRGNTEAFF.